Shown below are 17 T cell receptor beta chains from a single sample sequenced in a study of blood T cell repertoires in COVID-19. Assay: immunoSEQ multiplex PCR; the TCRdb copy retains only in-frame clones and omits some. The data show roughly 88,000 clones, around nine tenths seen once. Sequences were obtained from peripheral blood. The source of these receptors is a woman between 45 and 60 years old in a cohort sampled during active COVID-19.

J is TRBJ2-7 and V is TRBV18, with 8 bases identical to TRBD2. Germline CDR1 and CDR2: KGHSH and LQKENI. The trim removed 6 bases at V and 7 bases at J, leaving 11 bases unmatched. CDR3 length: 14 amino acids. In DNA, the CDR3 is TGTGCCAGCTCCCCGAGCGGGGGCCGGGCTGAGCAGTACTTC. Translation: CASSPSGGRAEQYF.

The chain joins TRBV11-2 to TRBJ2-5; D ambiguous. From germline, CDR1 is SGHAT and CDR2 FQNNGV. The CDR3 length is 14 residues. V lost 3 bases, J lost 4 bases, and 12 bases lay in between. The CDR3 sequence is CASSFRVNRETQYF. The CDR3 nucleotides read TGTGCCAGCAGCTTCCGTGTCAATAGAGAGACCCAGTACTTC.

V gene TRBV4-2 combines with J gene TRBJ2-5, with a tentative D call TRBD2 (7 bases). The CDR3 loop spans 16 amino acids. Germline CDR1 and CDR2: LGHNA and YNFKEQ. The V end was cut by 1 base, the J end by 5 bases, with 17 bases between. CDR3: CASSQAGRGLAETQYF. The CDR3 region has the DNA TGTGCCAGCAGCCAAGCGGGGCGGGGGCTAGCGGAGACCCAGTACTTC.

This chain uses TRBV10-2 with TRBJ2-1; 11 bases map to TRBD2. J was trimmed by 8 bases and V by 7 bases; bases with no gene match: 13. This CDR3 is 16 amino acids long. The germline gives CDR1 WSHSY, CDR2 SAAADI. DNA for the CDR3: TGCGCCAGCACAAGGGTCAGGACTAGCGGGTATGATGAGCAGTTCTTC. Amino acid sequence: CASTRVRTSGYDEQFF.

This clone is a singleton in its sample. This sequence joins TRBV27 and TRBJ1-3; tentative D call: TRBD1 (5 bases). This CDR3 is 15 amino acids long. Germline loops: CDR1 MNHEY, CDR2 SMNVEV (reference sequence). Trimming cost V 6 bases and J 4 bases, with 16 bases left between them. This chain's CDR3 is CASSLQGLLGNTIYF. CDR3 DNA: TGTGCCAGCAGCCTGCAGGGCCTCCTCGGAAACACCATATATTTT.

The V and J genes are TRBV18 and TRBJ2-1; D is undetermined. V lost 0 bases and J 5 bases, leaving 8 bases between the germline ends. The CDR3 sequence is 14 residues long. Germline values: CDR1 KGHSH, CDR2 LQKENI. CDR3 region: CASSPPRRNNEQFF. DNA of the CDR3: TGTGCCAGCTCACCACCGCGGAGAAACAATGAGCAGTTCTTC.

The chain uses TRBV10-3 and TRBJ1-5; 7 bases match TRBD1. The germline V gene has CDR1 ENHRY and CDR2 SYGVKD. This CDR3 is 14 amino acids long. V was pared by 8 bases and J by 5 bases, with 9 bases of the junction left unmatched. CDR3 residues: CAIARQGMDQPQHF. The CDR3 nucleotides are TGTGCCATCGCTAGACAGGGCATGGATCAGCCCCAGCATTTT.

The chain joins TRBV5-6 to TRBJ2-7; TRBD2 agrees at 11 bases. The CDR3 sequence is 15 residues long. V lost 4 bases, J lost 2 bases, and 5 bases stayed unmatched. Germline CDR1 reads SGHDT; CDR2 reads YYEEEE. The CDR3 region is CASSAGTSGPYEQYF. The CDR3, as DNA: TGTGCCAGCAGCGCAGGGACTAGCGGTCCCTACGAGCAGTACTTC.

The rearrangement uses TRBV6-5 and TRBJ1-5, with 9 positions matching TRBD1. V gave up 4 bases and J gave up 5 bases; unmatched junction bases: 3. The CDR3 consists of 14 residues. Per the germline V gene, CDR1 is MNHEY and CDR2 is SVGAGI. CDR3 in amino acids: CASSSGQGDQPQHF. DNA of the CDR3: TGTGCCAGCAGTTCGGGACAGGGCGATCAGCCCCAGCATTTT.

J is TRBJ2-2 and V is TRBV5-1; 13 positions agree with TRBD2. Per the germline V gene, CDR1 is SGHRS and CDR2 is YFSETQ. The V and J ends lost 4 bases and 4 bases, in that order; junction bases with no gene match: 1. The CDR3 runs 15 residues. CDR3 loop: CASSGTSGVTGELFF. The CDR3 coding sequence is TGCGCCAGCAGCGGGACTAGCGGGGTCACCGGGGAGCTGTTTTTT.

The rearrangement uses TRBV5-4 and TRBJ1-2, with TRBD1 identical over 7 bases. Germline V CDR1 and CDR2: SGHNT, YYREEE (reference sequence). V gave up 5 bases and J gave up 8 bases; unmatched junction bases: 6. CDR3 length: 12 residues. CDR3: CASRFQGGGYTF. CDR3 sequence (DNA): TGTGCCAGCAGGTTTCAGGGGGGCGGCTACACCTTC.

This clone has only one observation. The chain joins TRBV6-1 to TRBJ1-2, with D possibly TRBD1 on 5 matching bases. V dropped 1 base and J dropped 8 bases, with 8 bases sitting between them. Germline CDR1 is MNHNS and CDR2 is SASEGT. The CDR3 spans 12 residues. The CDR3 DNA sequence: TGTGCCAGCAGTGAAGTGGGGCCGGGCTACACCTTC. Amino acid sequence: CASSEVGPGYTF.

The chain employs TRBV5-4 and TRBJ1-1, with TRBD1 matching over 7 bases. Germline V CDR1 and CDR2: SGHNT, YYREEE (reference sequence). The CDR3 contains 14 residues. After removal of 0 bases from V and 1 base from J, the junction contained 0 bases not matched to a gene. The CDR3 sequence is CASSLGDRNTEAFF. CDR3 sequence (DNA): TGTGCCAGCAGCTTGGGGGACAGGAACACTGAAGCTTTCTTT. The whole variable domain, remainder taken from reference TRBV5-4 and TRBJ1-1, is ETGVTQSPTHLIKTRGQQVTLRCSSQSGHNTVSWYQQALGQGPQFIFQYYREEENGRGNFPPRFSGLQFPNYSSELNVNALELDDSALYLCASSLGDRNTEAFFGQGTRLTVV.

The chain carries TRBV7-2 and TRBJ2-7, with 10 bases fitting TRBD2. V was clipped by 2 bases and J by 6 bases; unmatched bases: 7. CDR3 length: 15 amino acids. Germline V gives CDR1 SGHTA, CDR2 FQGNSA. CDR3 in DNA: TGTGCCAGCAGCTTAACCCCGGGACTAGCGCGCGAGCAGTACTTC. This translates into CASSLTPGLAREQYF.

The chain joins TRBV19 to TRBJ2-7; a possible D gene is TRBD1 (5 bases). The length of the CDR3 is 13 residues. The germline gives CDR1 LNHDA, CDR2 SQIVND (reference sequence). V lost 5 bases to trimming and J lost 0 bases, with 8 bases between them. The CDR3 DNA reads TGTGCCAGTAGTTGGGGCAGCTCCTACGAGCAGTACTTC. Translating gives CASSWGSSYEQYF.

The CDR3 loop is CASSLARQETQYF. The DNA for the CDR3 is TGTGCCAGCAGCTTAGCCAGACAAGAGACCCAGTACTTC. The rearrangement links TRBV13 to TRBJ2-5; D unclear. Germline CDR1 PRHDT, CDR2 FYEKMQ (reference sequence). The CDR3 totals 13 residues. Trimming shortened V by 1 base and J by 2 bases, and 5 bases separated the two germline ends.

This chain joins TRBV5-1 and TRBJ2-2, with a weak D call TRBD1 (5 bases). V lost 4 bases to trimming and J lost 3 bases, with 16 bases between them. Germline V gene lookup returns CDR1 SGHRS and CDR2 YFSETQ. This CDR3 is built from 16 residues. CDR3 sequence: CASSRVQGSDTGELFF. The CDR3 nucleotides are TGCGCCAGCAGCAGGGTGCAGGGTTCGGACACCGGGGAGCTGTTTTTT.